This TCR beta chain stems from a study of CD8 T cells in Susac syndrome. FACS was used to enrich TEMRA cells, whereas the CD8+ and CD4+ T cells were obtained by negative isolation. The CDR3 runs to 14 residues. CDR1 MGHDK and CDR2 SYGVNS come from the germline V gene. Trimming shortened V by 8 bases and J by 6 bases, and 17 bases separated the two germline ends. RNA was extracted with the RNeasy kit, and a quantity of roughly 0.5 to 1 ug was reverse transcribed using random hexamers. With immunoSEQ multiplex PCR, TCR beta CDR3 was amplified across 54 Vbeta and 13 Jbeta. From the immunoSEQ multiplex PCR reads, TCRdb called clonotypes with MiXCR, one entry per CDR3 protein. Here the sample spans 180,000 or so distinct CDR3 sequences, around 96% being singletons.

This chain uses TRBV25-1 with TRBJ2-4; D call uncertain. Sequenced: CD4+ T cells from PBMCs. The clonotype comes from a human donor in good health. The CDR3 sequence is CASSAEGFGNIQYF. CDR3 sequence (DNA): TGTGCCAGCTCCGCTGAAGGGTTTGGAAACATTCAGTACTTC.